This T cell receptor beta chain is from a study of brain T cells in children with intractable seizures. Study outcomes and limitations: HCMV serostatus was not known, and viral specificity came from CDR3 similarity only.

Note on this clone: Its antigen is undetermined.

In germline, CDR1 is SQVTM, CDR2 ANQGSEA. The length of the CDR3 is 13 residues. Trimming removed 4 bases from V and 2 bases from J, with 9 bases in between. Libraries were prepared by immunoSEQ multiplex PCR; TCRdb keeps only in-frame clonotypes and omits some of them. The profile shows 340,000 or so clones, nearly 95% of them singletons. Indicated time point: blood from clinic visit 5 months post-surgery; TSC patient then seizure free. Sequencing was limited to surgery cases with top T cell transcript signatures in brain tissue. This material consisted of peripheral blood, taken roughly 5 months after surgery. This chain links TRBV29-1 with TRBJ2-4; perhaps TRBD1 as D (6 bases). This clonotype originated in a boy less than two years old with tuberous sclerosis and intractable seizures. CDR3 residues: CSVGQGTKNIQYF. In nucleotides, the CDR3 is TGCAGCGTTGGGCAGGGGACCAAAAACATTCAGTACTTC.